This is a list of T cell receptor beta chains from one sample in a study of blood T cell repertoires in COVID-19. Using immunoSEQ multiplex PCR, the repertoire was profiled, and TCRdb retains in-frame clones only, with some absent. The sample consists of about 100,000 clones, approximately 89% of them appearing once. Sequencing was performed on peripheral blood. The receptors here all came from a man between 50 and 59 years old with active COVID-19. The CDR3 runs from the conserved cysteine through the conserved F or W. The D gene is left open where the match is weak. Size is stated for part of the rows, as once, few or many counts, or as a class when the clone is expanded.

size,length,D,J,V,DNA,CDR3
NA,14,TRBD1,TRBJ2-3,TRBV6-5,TGTGCCAGCAGTCGCCAGGGGGCGGGAGATACGCAGTATTTT,CASSRQGAGDTQYF
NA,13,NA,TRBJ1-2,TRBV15,TGTGCCACCAGCAGAGATGGACAATATGGCTACACCTTC,CATSRDGQYGYTF
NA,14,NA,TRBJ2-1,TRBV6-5,TGTGCCAGCAGTACACACGACAGTCCCAATGAGCAGTTCTTC,CASSTHDSPNEQFF
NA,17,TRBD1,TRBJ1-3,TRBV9,TGTGCCAGCAGCGTAGAGGACAGGCCGGCGGGAGGAAACACCATATATTTT,CASSVEDRPAGGNTIYF
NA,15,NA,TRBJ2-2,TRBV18,TGTGCCAGCTCACCACCAAACAGAGTCACCGGGGAGCTGTTTTTT,CASSPPNRVTGELFF
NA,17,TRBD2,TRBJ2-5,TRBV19,TGTGCCAGTAGTATTCTTTATCGCGGGAGGGACCAAGAGACCCAGTACTTC,CASSILYRGRDQETQYF
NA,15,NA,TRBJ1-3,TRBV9,TGTGCCAGCAGCGTTGAGGAGCTCTCTGGAAACACCATATATTTT,CASSVEELSGNTIYF
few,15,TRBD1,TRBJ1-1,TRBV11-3,TGTGCCAGCAGCAAAGGACAGGGGGCAAACACTGAAGCTTTCTTT,CASSKGQGANTEAFF
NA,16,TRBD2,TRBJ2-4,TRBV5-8,TGTGCCAGCAGCTTGCTGCGGGGGTTAGCCAAAAACATTCAGTACTTC,CASSLLRGLAKNIQYF
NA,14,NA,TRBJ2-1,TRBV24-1,TGTGCCACCAGTGATACACGATCTAGCAATGAGCAGTTCTTC,CATSDTRSSNEQFF
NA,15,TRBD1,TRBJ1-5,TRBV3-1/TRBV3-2,TGTGCCAGCAGCCAAGCCGGGACAGGGAACCAGCCCCAGCATTTT,CASSQAGTGNQPQHF
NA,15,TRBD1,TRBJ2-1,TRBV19,TGTGCCAGTAGTCCGAGAGGGACAGGGGGCAATGAGCAGTTCTTC,CASSPRGTGGNEQFF
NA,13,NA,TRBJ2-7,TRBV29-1,TGCAGCGTTGTACAGAGACAAGACTACGAGCAGTACTTC,CSVVQRQDYEQYF
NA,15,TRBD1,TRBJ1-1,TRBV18,TGTGCCAGCTCACCAGAGACAGGGCCGAACACTGAAGCTTTCTTT,CASSPETGPNTEAFF
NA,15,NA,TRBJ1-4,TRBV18,TGTGCCAGCTCCCCCGTGACAGTGGGCGGTGAAAAACTGTTTTTT,CASSPVTVGGEKLFF
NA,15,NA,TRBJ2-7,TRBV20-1,TGCAGTGCGAGTTCAACGGCTTACAGCTCCTACGAGCAGTACTTC,CSASSTAYSSYEQYF
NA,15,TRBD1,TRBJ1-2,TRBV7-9,TGTGCCAGCAGCTTAGCTCTCAGGGGGCTGCTTGGCTACACCTTC,CASSLALRGLLGYTF
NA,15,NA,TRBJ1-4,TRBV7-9,TGTGCCAGCAGCTCCCTTGGGGGGAAGAATGAAAAACTGTTTTTT,CASSSLGGKNEKLFF
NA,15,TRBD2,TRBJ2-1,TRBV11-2,TGTGCCAGCAGCCGACTAGCCCCCTCCTACAATGAGCAGTTCTTC,CASSRLAPSYNEQFF
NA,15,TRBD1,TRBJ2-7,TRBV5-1,TGCGCCAGCAGCTTTGAGGGACAGGGGGCCTACGAGCAGTACTTC,CASSFEGQGAYEQYF
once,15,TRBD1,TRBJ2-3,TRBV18,TGTGCCAGCTGCAAGACAGGGGCCCCCACAGATACGCAGTATTTT,CASCKTGAPTDTQYF
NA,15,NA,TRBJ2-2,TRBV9,TGTGCCAGCAGCGTAGGGGGGCCTCTCACCGGGGAGCTGTTTTTT,CASSVGGPLTGELFF
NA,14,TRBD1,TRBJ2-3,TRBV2,TGTGCCAGCAGTTCCACAGGGGGCACAGATACGCAGTATTTT,CASSSTGGTDTQYF
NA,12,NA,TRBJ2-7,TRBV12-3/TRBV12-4,TGTGCCAGCAGATTCCAGGGCACCGAGCAGTACTTC,CASRFQGTEQYF
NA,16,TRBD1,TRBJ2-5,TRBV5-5,TGTGCCAGCAGCACGTCCGGGACAGGGGTCCAAGAGACCCAGTACTTC,CASSTSGTGVQETQYF
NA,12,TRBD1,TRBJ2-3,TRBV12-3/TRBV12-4,TGTGCCAGCAGTTTAGGACAGGGACCGCAGTATTTT,CASSLGQGPQYF
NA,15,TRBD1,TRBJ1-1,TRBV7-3,TGTGCCAGCAGCTTGGGACAGGGGCGGAGCACTGAAGCTTTCTTT,CASSLGQGRSTEAFF
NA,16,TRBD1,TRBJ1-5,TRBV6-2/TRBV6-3,TGTGCCAGCAGTTACCGGACAGGGGGATTCTATCAGCCCCAGCATTTT,CASSYRTGGFYQPQHF